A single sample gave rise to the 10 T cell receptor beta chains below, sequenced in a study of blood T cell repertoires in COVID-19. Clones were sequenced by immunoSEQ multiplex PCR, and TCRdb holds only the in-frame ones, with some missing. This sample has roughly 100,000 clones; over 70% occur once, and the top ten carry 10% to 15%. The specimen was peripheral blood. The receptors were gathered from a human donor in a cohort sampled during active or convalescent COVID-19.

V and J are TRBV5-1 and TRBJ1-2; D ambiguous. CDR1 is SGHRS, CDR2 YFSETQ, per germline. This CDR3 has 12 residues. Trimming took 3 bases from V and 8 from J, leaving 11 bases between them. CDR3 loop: CASSSEDGGYTF. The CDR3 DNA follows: TGCGCCAGCAGCTCGGAGGACGGCGGCTACACCTTC.

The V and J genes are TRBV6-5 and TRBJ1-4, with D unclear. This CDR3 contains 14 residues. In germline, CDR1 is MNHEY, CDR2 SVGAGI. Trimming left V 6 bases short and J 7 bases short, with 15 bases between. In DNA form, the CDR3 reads TGTGCCAGCAGCTACGACCTAGTGAGTGAAAAACTGTTTTTT. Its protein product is CASSYDLVSEKLFF.

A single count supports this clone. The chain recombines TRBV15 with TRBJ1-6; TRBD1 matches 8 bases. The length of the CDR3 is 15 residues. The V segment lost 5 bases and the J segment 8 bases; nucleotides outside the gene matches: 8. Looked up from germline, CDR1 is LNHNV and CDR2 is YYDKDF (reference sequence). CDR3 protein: CATSSGGGGDSPLHF. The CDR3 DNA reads TGTGCCACCAGCTCAGGGGGCGGGGGGGATTCACCCCTCCACTTT.

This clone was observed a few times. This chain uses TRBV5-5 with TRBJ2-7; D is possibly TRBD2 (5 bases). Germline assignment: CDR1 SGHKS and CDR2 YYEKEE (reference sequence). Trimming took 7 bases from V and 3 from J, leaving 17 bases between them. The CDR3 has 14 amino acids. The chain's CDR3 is CASSVSEAGYEQYF. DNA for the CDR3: TGTGCCAGCTCCGTCTCCGAGGCGGGCTACGAGCAGTACTTC.

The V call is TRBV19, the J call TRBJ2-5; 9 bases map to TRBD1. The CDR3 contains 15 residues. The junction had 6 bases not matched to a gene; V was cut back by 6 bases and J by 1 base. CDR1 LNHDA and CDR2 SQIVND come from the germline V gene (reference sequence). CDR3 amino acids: CASSRGTGTQETQYF. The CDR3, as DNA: TGTGCCAGTAGCCGGGGGACAGGGACCCAAGAGACCCAGTACTTC.

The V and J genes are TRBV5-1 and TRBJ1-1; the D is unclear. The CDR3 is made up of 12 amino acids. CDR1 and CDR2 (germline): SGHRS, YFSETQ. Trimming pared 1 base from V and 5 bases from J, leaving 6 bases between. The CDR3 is CASSLTGTEAFF. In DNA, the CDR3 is TGCGCCAGCAGCTTGACGGGGACTGAAGCTTTCTTT. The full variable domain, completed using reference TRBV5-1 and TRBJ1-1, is KAGVTQTPRYLIKTRGQQVTLSCSPISGHRSVSWYQQTPGQGLQFLFEYFSETQRNKGNFPGRFSGRQFSNSRSEMNVSTLELGDSALYLCASSLTGTEAFFGQGTRLTVV.

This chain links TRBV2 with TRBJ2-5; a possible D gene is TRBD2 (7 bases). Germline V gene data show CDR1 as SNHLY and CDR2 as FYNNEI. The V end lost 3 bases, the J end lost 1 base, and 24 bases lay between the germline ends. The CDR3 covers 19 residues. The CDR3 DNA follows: TGTGCCAGCAGTGACAGCCGGTCCGGAGGGGGGGGGCTCCAAGAGACCCAGTACTTC. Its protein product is CASSDSRSGGGGLQETQYF.

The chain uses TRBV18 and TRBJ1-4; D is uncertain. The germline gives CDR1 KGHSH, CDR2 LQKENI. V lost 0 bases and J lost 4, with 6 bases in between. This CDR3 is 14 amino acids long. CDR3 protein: CASSPPRFNEKLFF. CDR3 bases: TGTGCCAGCTCACCACCGCGGTTTAATGAAAAACTGTTTTTT. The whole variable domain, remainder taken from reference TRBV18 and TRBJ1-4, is NAGVMQNPRHLVRRRGQEARLRCSPMKGHSHVYWYRQLPEEGLKFMVYLQKENIIDESGMPKERFSAEFPKEGPSILRIQQVVRGDSAAYFCASSPPRFNEKLFFGSGTQLSVL.

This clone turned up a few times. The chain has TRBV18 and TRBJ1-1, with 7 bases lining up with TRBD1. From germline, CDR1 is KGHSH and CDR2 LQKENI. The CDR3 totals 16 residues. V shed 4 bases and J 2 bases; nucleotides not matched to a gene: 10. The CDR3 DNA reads TGTGCCAGCTCACTACCGACAGGGTGGGAAAACACTGAAGCTTTCTTT. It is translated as CASSLPTGWENTEAFF.

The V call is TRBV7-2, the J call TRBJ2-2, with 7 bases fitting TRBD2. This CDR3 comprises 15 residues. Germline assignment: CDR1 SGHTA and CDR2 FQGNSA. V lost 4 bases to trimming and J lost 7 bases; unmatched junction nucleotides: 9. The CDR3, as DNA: TGTGCCAGCAGCTACGGGACTCGCGGGGGCGGGGAGCTGTTTTTT. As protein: CASSYGTRGGGELFF.